This is a list of T cell receptor beta chains from one sample in a study of shared clonotypes between healthy human individuals. This table comes from immunoSEQ multiplex PCR, and its TCRdb copy is limited to in-frame clones, with some not included. This sample has approximately 500,000 clones; 90% to 96% occur once, and the top ten carry about 0.057%. The specimen sequenced was naive CD4+ T cells sorted from blood. Every receptor here comes from a woman in her twenties or thirties in good health. CDR3s include the opening cysteine and the closing phenylalanine or tryptophan. Each record gives: V gene, D gene, J gene, clone size, CDR3 DNA, CDR3 protein. D genes are given only for firm matches. Some rows have no size entry. The others give once, few or many, or a class for an expanded clone.

TRBV27	.	TRBJ1-1	.	TGTGCCAGCAGCCCAGGTTGGACTAACTCCGCTGAAGCTTTCTTT	CASSPGWTNSAEAFF
TRBV5-4	.	TRBJ1-4	.	TGTGCCAGCAGCCCCCGGGACGGAAAACTGTTTTTT	CASSPRDGKLFF
TRBV28	.	TRBJ1-3	.	TGTGCCAGCACCGGTGGAAACACCATATATTTT	CASTGGNTIYF
TRBV18	TRBD2	TRBJ2-2	.	TGTGCCAGCACCGGGACTAGCGGCATTGCGAACACCGGGGAGCTGTTTTTT	CASTGTSGIANTGELFF
TRBV28	.	TRBJ1-1	.	TGTGCCAGCACGGTCTTCCGGGGCGCGGACACTGAAGCTTTCTTT	CASTVFRGADTEAFF
TRBV6-5	.	TRBJ2-6	.	TGTGCCAGCAGACACAGGCCACCTGGGGCCAACGTCCTGACTTTC	CASRHRPPGANVLTF
TRBV28	.	TRBJ2-1	.	TGTGCCAGCAGTTGGTCCTACCAACGAGCGGTCTTC	CASSWSYQRAVF
TRBV7-9	.	TRBJ2-1	.	TGTGCCAGCAGCTTAGCCGCGTACAATGAGCAGTTCTTC	CASSLAAYNEQFF
TRBV28	TRBD1	TRBJ1-1	few	TGTGCCAGCAGACAGGGGGACCGTGAAGCTTTCTTT	CASRQGDREAFF
TRBV25-1	TRBD1	TRBJ1-2	.	TGTGCCAGCAGTTCCCGGACAGGATTAATTGGGGGCTACACCTTC	CASSSRTGLIGGYTF
TRBV7-7	TRBD1	TRBJ1-3	.	TGTGCCAGCAGCGCGGGACAGGGTTACGGAAACACCATATATTTT	CASSAGQGYGNTIYF
TRBV27	.	TRBJ2-7	.	TGTGCCAGCATGGGCGGGACCTCCTACGAGCAGTACTTC	CASMGGTSYEQYF
TRBV9	TRBD2	TRBJ2-1	once	TGTGCCAGCAGCGAAATGGGACTAGTAGGCGGTGAGCAGTTCTTC	CASSEMGLVGGEQFF
TRBV6-6	.	TRBJ1-1	.	TGTGCCAGCATCAACAGGGATTATACCGAAGCTTTCTTT	CASINRDYTEAFF
TRBV19	.	TRBJ2-2	.	TGTGCCAGTAGTATATCCCAAGCGTACACCGGGGAGCTGTTTTTT	CASSISQAYTGELFF
TRBV18	TRBD2	TRBJ2-1	.	TGTGCCAGCTCACTCGTACTAGCGGGGGTTAGTAATGAGCAGTTCTTC	CASSLVLAGVSNEQFF
TRBV14	.	TRBJ1-5	few	TGTGCCAGCAGCCAAGGATCTCAGCCCCAGCATTTT	CASSQGSQPQHF
TRBV4-1	TRBD2	TRBJ2-1	.	TGCGCCAGCAGCCAAACCCCAGGGACTAGCGGGAAGATGGTTGAGCAGTTCTTC	CASSQTPGTSGKMVEQFF
TRBV5-6	.	TRBJ2-1	once	TGTGCCAGCAGCTTCTACGGGACGGTTTACAATGAGCAGTTCTTC	CASSFYGTVYNEQFF
TRBV15	.	TRBJ2-1	.	TGTGCCACCAGCAGAGATAACGGACCTAATGAGCAGTTCTTC	CATSRDNGPNEQFF
TRBV11-1	.	TRBJ2-1	.	TGTGCCAGCAGCTTAAACAGGGACAATGAGCAGTTCTTC	CASSLNRDNEQFF
TRBV5-1	TRBD1	TRBJ1-1	.	TGCGCCAGCAGGATGGACAGGGATGCGTTGGGGAACACTGAAGCTTTCTTT	CASRMDRDALGNTEAFF
TRBV5-4	TRBD2	TRBJ2-7	.	TGTGCCAGCAGCTTGGGCCTTACTAGCGGGTTCTACGAGCAGTACTTC	CASSLGLTSGFYEQYF
TRBV7-6	.	TRBJ1-3	.	TGTGCCAGTGCTCGGGAGGGAAACACCATATATTTT	CASAREGNTIYF
TRBV27	.	TRBJ2-3	.	TGTGCCAGCAGTTTATCGTTGAGGGATACGCAGTATTTT	CASSLSLRDTQYF
TRBV11-2	TRBD1	TRBJ2-7	.	TGTGCCAGCAGCACCCGGGACAGGGGCGGCGAGCAGTACTTC	CASSTRDRGGEQYF